This TCR beta chain emerged from a study of cytomegalovirus exposure and HLA in healthy donors. General study results and limits: Earlier analysis found most TCR beta V segments productive about 90% or about 30% of the time.

This clone was detected only once. Antigen unknown. Per germline, CDR1 MNHEY and CDR2 SVGAGI. The CDR3 runs 15 residues. Trimming pared 5 bases from V and 5 bases from J, leaving 16 bases between. A multiplex PCR was run with 60 Vbeta primers and 13 Jbeta primers. Libraries were prepared by immunoSEQ multiplex PCR; TCRdb keeps only in-frame clonotypes and omits some of them. The sample holds 150,000 to 200,000 clones, more than 80% seen once. This chain connects TRBV6-5 to TRBJ1-5; the D is unclear. Sequenced material: PBMCs. The sequence derives from a man younger than 35 in good health and CMV-seronegative. The CDR3: CASSAVLQLHQPQHF. The CDR3 region has the DNA TGTGCCAGCAGTGCTGTTCTCCAACTCCATCAGCCCCAGCATTTT.